Listed here are 14 T cell receptor beta chains from one sample, sequenced in a study of blood T cell repertoires in COVID-19 (dated by TCRdb to 2020 to 2022). Receptors were amplified or captured by the immunoSEQ multiplex PCR assay. TCRdb holds this immuneACCESS table with in-frame rearrangements only. Some clones are missing; in checked studies, unresolved V genes explain under half, and the rest has no known cause. Here the sample has more than 350,000 clones; roughly 90% occur a single time. 3% of the sample is held by the ten biggest clonotypes. Sequenced input: peripheral blood. Receptors were obtained from a woman aged 30 to 39 with COVID-19, enrolled during active disease.

The chain is built from TRBV7-2 and TRBJ2-2; no clear D. The germline V and J ends were trimmed by 5 bases and 6 bases, with 13 bases remaining between them. Germline V gene sequence: CDR1 SGHTA, CDR2 FQGNSA. The CDR3 spans 14 residues. The CDR3 region is CASSVRYNSGELFF. The CDR3 DNA sequence: TGTGCCAGCAGCGTGCGTTATAATTCCGGGGAGCTGTTTTTT.

V usage is TRBV27 and J usage is TRBJ2-2; D gene ambiguous. The CDR3 is 14 residues long. The germline V gene has CDR1 MNHEY and CDR2 SMNVEV (reference sequence). Between the trimmed V and J ends, which lost 3 bases and 5 bases, there was a span of 10 bases. The CDR3, as DNA: TGTGCCAGCAGTTTTGGGCGATATACCGGGGAGCTGTTTTTT. Translating gives CASSFGRYTGELFF.

The chain is built from TRBV4-3 and TRBJ2-3; D unclear. The germline V gene encodes CDR1 LGHNA and CDR2 YSLEER. V lost 0 bases to trimming and J lost 0 bases, with 13 bases between them. The CDR3 has 17 residues. The CDR3 loop is CASSQEVAVPSTDTQYF. The CDR3 DNA sequence: TGCGCCAGCAGCCAAGAGGTGGCGGTCCCTAGCACAGATACGCAGTATTTT.

The gene calls are TRBV7-2 and TRBJ2-7, with 8 positions matching TRBD1. The CDR3 sequence is 15 residues long. Trimming cost V 4 bases and J 6 bases; bases outside gene matches: 11. The germline V gene encodes CDR1 SGHTA and CDR2 FQGNSA. In DNA form, the CDR3 reads TGTGCCAGCAGCTCAAGCGGACAGGGCTTGGGCGAGCAGTACTTC. Translating it yields CASSSSGQGLGEQYF.

V usage is TRBV7-6 and J usage is TRBJ2-1, with TRBD2 as a possible D gene (6 bases). V lost 2 bases and J lost 2, with 10 bases in between. The CDR3 is 15 amino acids. CDR1 SGHVS and CDR2 FNYEAQ come from the germline V gene. The CDR3 DNA follows: TGTGCCAGCAGCTTAATGGGAGGAACCTACAATGAGCAGTTCTTC. Amino acids: CASSLMGGTYNEQFF.

The rearrangement uses TRBV7-9 and TRBJ1-1; D not resolved. The CDR3 consists of 13 residues. V lost 5 bases to trimming and J lost 8 bases, with 15 bases between them. CDR1 and CDR2 (germline): SEHNR, FQNEAQ (reference sequence). CDR3 coding DNA: TGTGCCAGCAGCAAAATAGCTTCAATCGAAGCTTTCTTT. This encodes CASSKIASIEAFF.

The chain uses TRBV12-3 or TRBV12-4 and TRBJ1-1; D is undetermined. Between the trimmed V and J ends, which lost 5 bases and 0 bases, there was a span of 4 bases. The CDR3 has 12 amino acids. In DNA form, the CDR3 reads TGTGCCAGCAGTGAGGTGAACACTGAAGCTTTCTTT. Encoded protein: CASSEVNTEAFF.

The gene calls are TRBV7-2 and TRBJ2-1, with a weak D call TRBD2 (7 bases). Germline V gene lookup returns CDR1 SGHTA and CDR2 FQGNSA. Trimming took 1 base from V and 4 from J, leaving 14 bases between them. This CDR3 region has 16 residues. CDR3 loop: CASSLVGGGAYNEQFF. CDR3 nucleotide sequence: TGTGCCAGCAGCTTAGTGGGGGGGGGCGCTTACAATGAGCAGTTCTTC.

The chain joins TRBV18 to TRBJ1-6; TRBD1 agrees at 9 bases. The germline V gene has CDR1 KGHSH and CDR2 LQKENI. The CDR3 totals 16 residues. V lost 5 bases and J lost 9; bases outside the gene matches: 11. The chain's CDR3 is CASSSEIRDRASPLHF. The DNA for the CDR3 is TGTGCCAGCTCAAGCGAAATCCGGGACAGGGCTTCACCCCTCCACTTT.

The V gene is TRBV7-6, the J gene TRBJ2-7, with D perhaps matching TRBD2 (5 bases). The germline CDR1 and CDR2 sequences are SGHVS and FNYEAQ. Trimming pared 1 base from V and 5 bases from J, leaving 12 bases between. This CDR3 region has 14 residues. Here the CDR3 reads CASSLDARADEQYF. The CDR3 nucleotides read TGTGCCAGCAGCTTAGATGCGAGGGCCGACGAGCAGTACTTC.

The chain joins TRBV7-2 to TRBJ1-2; TRBD1 agrees at 10 bases. The V and J ends lost 4 bases and 3 bases, in that order; junction bases with no gene match: 5. The CDR3 extends over 15 amino acids. Looked up from germline, CDR1 is SGHTA and CDR2 is FQGNSA. CDR3 sequence: CASSSPGTGDYGYTF. The CDR3 nucleotides are TGTGCCAGCAGCTCACCCGGGACAGGGGACTATGGCTACACCTTC.

The chain uses TRBV28 and TRBJ1-1, with D possibly being TRBD1 (6 bases). Between the trimmed V and J ends, which lost 8 bases and 1 base, there was a span of 20 bases. There are 16 residues in the CDR3. In germline, CDR1 is MDHEN, CDR2 SYDVKM. The CDR3, as DNA: TGTGCCAGCTCCGTTGTGACAGGAGCCGGGAACACTGAAGCTTTCTTT. Residues: CASSVVTGAGNTEAFF.

This chain joins TRBV10-3 and TRBJ2-1, with 13 bases fitting TRBD2. V was clipped by 2 bases and J by 2 bases; unmatched bases: 6. This CDR3 has 18 amino acids. Germline CDR1 reads ENHRY; CDR2 reads SYGVKD. The CDR3 protein is CAISERGTSGKTYNEQFF. As DNA, the CDR3 is TGTGCCATCAGTGAGCGTGGGACTAGCGGGAAGACCTACAATGAGCAGTTCTTC.

This chain uses TRBV7-9 with TRBJ2-7; possible D gene TRBD1, 5 bases. Germline-derived CDR1 and CDR2 are SEHNR and FQNEAQ (reference sequence). CDR3 length: 13 residues. The V end was cut by 5 bases, the J end by 3 bases, with 11 bases between. CDR3 nucleotides: TGTGCCAGCAGCAGAGTGGGGCGCTACGAGCAGTACGTC. This translates into CASSRVGRYEQYV.